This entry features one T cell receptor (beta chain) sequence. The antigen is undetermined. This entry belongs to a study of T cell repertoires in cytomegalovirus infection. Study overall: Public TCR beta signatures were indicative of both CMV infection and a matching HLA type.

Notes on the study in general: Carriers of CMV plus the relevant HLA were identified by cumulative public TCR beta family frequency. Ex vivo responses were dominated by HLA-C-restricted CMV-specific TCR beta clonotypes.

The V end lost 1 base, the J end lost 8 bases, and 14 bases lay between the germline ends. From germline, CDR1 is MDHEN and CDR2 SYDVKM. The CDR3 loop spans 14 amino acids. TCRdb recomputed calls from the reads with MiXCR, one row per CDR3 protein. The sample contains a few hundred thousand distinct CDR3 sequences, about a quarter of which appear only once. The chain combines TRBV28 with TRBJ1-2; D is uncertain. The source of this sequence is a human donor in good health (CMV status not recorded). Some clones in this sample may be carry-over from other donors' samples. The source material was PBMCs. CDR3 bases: TGTGCCAGCAGTTTATCACTAGGGCGGGAAGGCTACACCTTC. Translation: CASSLSLGREGYTF.